This T cell receptor (beta chain) was documented in a study of T cell responses to AZD1222 COVID-19 vaccine. Whole-study findings and limits: Seropositive at baseline were only a handful of AZD1222 recipients. Donors skewed white British and female; clonal diversity was possibly underestimated. Across spike, vaccine-associated CD4 TCRs were found, dominant at 160-218 and 743-854. Two doses of AZD1222 preceded a rise in Spike-specific TCR breadth and depth.

Deletions cut 1 base from V and 3 bases from J, with 4 bases between. Germline lookup yields CDR1 MDHEN and CDR2 SYDVKM. The CDR3 consists of 12 residues. Generated by immunoSEQ multiplex PCR, the TCRdb table keeps only in-frame clones and is missing some. The sample lists almost 70,000 clones; 80% were seen once. About this clone: Its specificity is not known.

The rearrangement uses TRBV28 and TRBJ2-7; no definite D call. The specimen comprised peripheral blood, sampled 28 days after the second AZD1222 dose. The receptor was isolated from an adult who received the AZD1222 COVID-19 vaccine. The CDR3 region has the DNA TGTGCCAGCAGTTTATACAGCTACGAGCAGTACTTC. Translated, it gives CASSLYSYEQYF.